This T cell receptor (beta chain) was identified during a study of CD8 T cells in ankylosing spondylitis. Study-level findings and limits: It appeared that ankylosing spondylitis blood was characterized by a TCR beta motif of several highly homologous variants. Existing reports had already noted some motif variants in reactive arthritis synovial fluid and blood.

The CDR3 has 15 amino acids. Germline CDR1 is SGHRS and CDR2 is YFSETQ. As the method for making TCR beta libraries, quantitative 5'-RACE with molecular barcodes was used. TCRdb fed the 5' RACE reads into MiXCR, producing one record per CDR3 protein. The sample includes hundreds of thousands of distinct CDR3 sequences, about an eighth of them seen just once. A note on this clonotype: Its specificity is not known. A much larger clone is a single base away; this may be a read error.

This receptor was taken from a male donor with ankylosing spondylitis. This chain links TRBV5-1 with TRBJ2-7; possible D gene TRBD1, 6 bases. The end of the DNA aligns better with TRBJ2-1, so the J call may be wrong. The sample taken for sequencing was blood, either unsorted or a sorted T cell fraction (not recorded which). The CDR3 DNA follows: TGCGCCAGCAGCGACATATTCAGGGGAAACTACGAGCAGTTCTTC. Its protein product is CASSDIFRGNYEQFF.